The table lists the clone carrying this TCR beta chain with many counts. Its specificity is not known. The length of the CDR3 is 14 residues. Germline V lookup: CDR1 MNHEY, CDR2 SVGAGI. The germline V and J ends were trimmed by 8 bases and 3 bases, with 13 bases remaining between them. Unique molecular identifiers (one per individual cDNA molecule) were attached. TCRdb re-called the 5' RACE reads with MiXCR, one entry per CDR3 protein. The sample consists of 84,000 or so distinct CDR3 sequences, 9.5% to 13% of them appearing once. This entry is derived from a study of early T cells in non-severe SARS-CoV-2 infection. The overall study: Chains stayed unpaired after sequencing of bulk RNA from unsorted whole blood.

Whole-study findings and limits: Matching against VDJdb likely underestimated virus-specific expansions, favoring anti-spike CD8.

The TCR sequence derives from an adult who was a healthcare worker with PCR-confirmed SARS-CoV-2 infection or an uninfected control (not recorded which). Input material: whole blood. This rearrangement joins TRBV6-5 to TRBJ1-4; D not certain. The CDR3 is CASGGTSANEKLFF. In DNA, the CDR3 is TGTGCCAGCGGAGGAACTTCGGCTAATGAAAAACTGTTTTTT.